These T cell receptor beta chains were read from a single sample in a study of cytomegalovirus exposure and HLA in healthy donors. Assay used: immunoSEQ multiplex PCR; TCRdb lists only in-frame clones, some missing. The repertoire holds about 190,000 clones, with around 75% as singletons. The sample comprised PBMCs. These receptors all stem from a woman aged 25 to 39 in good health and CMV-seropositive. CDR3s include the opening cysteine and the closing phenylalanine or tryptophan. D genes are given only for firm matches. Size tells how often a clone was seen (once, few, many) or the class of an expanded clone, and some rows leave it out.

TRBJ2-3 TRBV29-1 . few TGCAGCGTTGAAGTCGGCACAGATACGCAGTATTTT CSVEVGTDTQYF
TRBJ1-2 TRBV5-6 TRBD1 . TGTGCCAGCAGCCCGCTACAGGGGGCGCTCTATGGCTACACCTTC CASSPLQGALYGYTF
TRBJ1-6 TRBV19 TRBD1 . TGTGCCACCACCTCAGGGGGCGCAGGTTCACCCCTCCACTTT CATTSGGAGSPLHF
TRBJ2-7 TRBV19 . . TGTGCCAGTAGTCCAGGGATACTGAACGAGCAGTACTTC CASSPGILNEQYF
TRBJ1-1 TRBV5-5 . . TGTGCCAGCAGCTTGGGGGCCACTGAAGCTTTCTTT CASSLGATEAFF
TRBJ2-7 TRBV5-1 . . TGCGCCAGCAGCTTGGAGGTCCAGGGCCGGTCCTACGAGCAGTACTTC CASSLEVQGRSYEQYF
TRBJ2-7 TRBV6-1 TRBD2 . TGTGCCAGCAGTGCTAGCGGGAGTAAGAGCTACGAGCAGTACTTC CASSASGSKSYEQYF
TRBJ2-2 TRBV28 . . TGTGCCAGCAGTTGGGTCGGGAACCTCCTCCCTGGGGAGCTGTTTTTT CASSWVGNLLPGELFF
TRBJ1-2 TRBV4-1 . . TGCGCCAGCAGCCCCACATGGGGCAGCAGGATCTCTGGCTACACCTTC CASSPTWGSRISGYTF
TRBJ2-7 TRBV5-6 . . TGTGCCAGCAGTCGAATCGATCGGTCATCCGAGCAGTACTTC CASSRIDRSSEQYF
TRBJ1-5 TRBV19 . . TGTGCCAGTAGTCCAAGGGAGGGGCGCAATCAGCCCCAGCATTTT CASSPREGRNQPQHF
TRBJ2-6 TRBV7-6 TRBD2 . TGTGCCAGCAGCCGGGGGGGTTCCGGGGCCAACGTCCTGACTTTC CASSRGGSGANVLTF
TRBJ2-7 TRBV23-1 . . TGCGCCAGCAGTCAACCCGGGTACCACGAGCAGTACTTC CASSQPGYHEQYF
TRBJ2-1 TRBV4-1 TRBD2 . TGCGCCAGCAGCCAATATTCCGGGACTAGCGGGGGAGGGAATGAGCAGTTCTTC CASSQYSGTSGGGNEQFF
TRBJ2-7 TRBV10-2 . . TGCGCCAGCAGCGACAGGTTGGTCGAGCAGTACTTC CASSDRLVEQYF
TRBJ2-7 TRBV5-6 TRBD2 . TGTGCCAGCAGCCCTAGCGGGAGGGCCTCGGAGCAGTACTTC CASSPSGRASEQYF
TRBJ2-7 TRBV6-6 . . TGTGCCAGCAGTTACTCGAATGCGTTGAGCTCCTACGAGCAGTACTTC CASSYSNALSSYEQYF
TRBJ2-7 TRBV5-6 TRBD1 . TGTGCCAGCAGCCCTCAGGGGGAGTGGGAGCAGTACTTC CASSPQGEWEQYF
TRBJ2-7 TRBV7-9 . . TGTGCCAGCAGCCAATCGGCTGGCCAGGGGGGAAACGAGCAGTACTTC CASSQSAGQGGNEQYF
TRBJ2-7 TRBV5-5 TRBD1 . TGTGCCAGCAGCTTGGCTGGACAGGGGGCGGGGGAGCAGTACTTC CASSLAGQGAGEQYF
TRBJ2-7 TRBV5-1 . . TGCGCCAGCAGCGTACCGACGGGGAACGAGCAGTACTTC CASSVPTGNEQYF
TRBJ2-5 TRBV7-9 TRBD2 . TGTGCCAGCAGCTTAGCTCGGGCTAGCGGGAGGCCCCTCCAAGAGACCCAGTACTTC CASSLARASGRPLQETQYF
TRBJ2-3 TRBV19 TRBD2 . TGTGCCAGTACCCCGGCTAGCGGCGATACGCAGTATTTT CASTPASGDTQYF
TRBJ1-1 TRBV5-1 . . TGCGCCAGCAGCTCGCCAGGGCTAGGGAACACTGAAGCTTTCTTT CASSSPGLGNTEAFF
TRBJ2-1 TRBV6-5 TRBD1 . TGTGCCAGCAGTTACTCTAGGGGGCGGGCTGGTAATGAGCAGTTCTTC CASSYSRGRAGNEQFF
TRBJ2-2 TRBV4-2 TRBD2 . TGTGCCAGCAGCCAAGATAGGCGGGAGGGCCAGGGCGGGGAGCTGTTTTTT CASSQDRREGQGGELFF
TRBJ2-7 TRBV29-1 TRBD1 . TGCAGCGTAGGGCTGGACAGGACCTACGAGCAGTACTTC CSVGLDRTYEQYF
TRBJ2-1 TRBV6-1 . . TGTGCCAGCAGTTGGGCTCCCTCCTACAATGAGCAGTTCTTC CASSWAPSYNEQFF
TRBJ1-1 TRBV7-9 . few TGTGCCAGCAGCTTGGTTGGGACTGACACTGAAGCTTTCTTT CASSLVGTDTEAFF
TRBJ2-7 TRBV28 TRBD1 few TGTGCCAGCACCCTAGTGACAGGGCGCCGCTCCTACGAGCAGTACTTC CASTLVTGRRSYEQYF
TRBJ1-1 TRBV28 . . TGTGCCAGCAGTTTCGGGGGTGGATACACTGAAGCTTTCTTT CASSFGGGYTEAFF
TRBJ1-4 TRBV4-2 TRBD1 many TGTGCCAGCAGCCAGCCACCCTTCGGGACAGCTAATGAAAAACTGTTTTTT CASSQPPFGTANEKLFF
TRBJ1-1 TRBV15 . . TGTGCCACCAGCAGAGGGGGGGGGACAATAACTGAAGCTTTCTTT CATSRGGGTITEAFF
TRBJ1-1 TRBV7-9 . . TGTGCCAGCAGCCAGGGGAACACTGAAGCTTTCTTT CASSQGNTEAFF
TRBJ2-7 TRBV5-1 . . TGCGCCAGCAAGCCTATAAGCTCCTACGAGCAGTACTTC CASKPISSYEQYF
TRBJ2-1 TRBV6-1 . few TGTGCCAGCAGTGCCGACAGGATGGGGATGTATCTAATCTTC CASSADRMGMYLIF
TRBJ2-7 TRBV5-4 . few TGTGCCAGCAGCTTGGCCAGGGACGAGCAGTACTTC CASSLARDEQYF
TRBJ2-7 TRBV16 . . TGTGCCAGCAGCCTAACCTATAGCGACCACGAGCAGTACTTC CASSLTYSDHEQYF
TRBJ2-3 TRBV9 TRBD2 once TGTGCCAGCAGCGTAGACGGGAGGGGACTAGCGGGAGGCATAGATACGCAGTATTTT CASSVDGRGLAGGIDTQYF
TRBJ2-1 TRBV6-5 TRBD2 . TGTGCCAGCAGCCAACTAGCGGGAGTTACCAATGAGCAGTTCTTC CASSQLAGVTNEQFF
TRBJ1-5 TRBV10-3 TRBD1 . TGTGCCATCAGTCTACAGGGGGTGGGGCAGCCCCAGCATTTT CAISLQGVGQPQHF
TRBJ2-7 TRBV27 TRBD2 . TGTGCCAGCAGTTTAGGACTAGCGGGAGTACGGGAGCAGTACTTC CASSLGLAGVREQYF
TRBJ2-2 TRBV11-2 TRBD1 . TGTGCCAGCAGTCCTCGACAGGGATCCGGGGAGCTGTTTTTT CASSPRQGSGELFF
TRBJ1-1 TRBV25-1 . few TGTGCCAGCAGTCGTTATAGCACTGAAGCTTTCTTT CASSRYSTEAFF
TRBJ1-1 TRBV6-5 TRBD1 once TGTGCCAGCAGTCTCCGACAGGGTTCGAACACTGAAGCTTTCTTT CASSLRQGSNTEAFF
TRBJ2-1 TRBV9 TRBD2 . TGTGCCAGCAGCGTACGCGGGAGGAGCTCCTACAATGAGCAGTTCTTC CASSVRGRSSYNEQFF
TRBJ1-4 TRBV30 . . TGTGCCTGGAGTGTGATCAGGGGCGGATCAACTAATGAAAAACTGTTTTTT CAWSVIRGGSTNEKLFF
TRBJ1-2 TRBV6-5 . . TGTGCCAGCAGTTACCTAATGACAGACGGCTACACCTTC CASSYLMTDGYTF
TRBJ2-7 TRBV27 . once TGTGCCAGCAGTTTATCGGGGAGAACCTACGAGCAGTACTTC CASSLSGRTYEQYF
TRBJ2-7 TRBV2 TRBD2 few TGTGCCAGAGGGACTAGCGGGAGGGCCGGCGAGCAGTACTTC CARGTSGRAGEQYF
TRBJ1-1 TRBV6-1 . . TGTGCCAGCAGTGTACCGGGGGGGCACACTGAAGCTTTCTTT CASSVPGGHTEAFF
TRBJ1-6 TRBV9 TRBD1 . TGTGCCAGCAGCACGGGACAGTTCAATTCACCCCTCCACTTT CASSTGQFNSPLHF
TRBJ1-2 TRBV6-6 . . TGTGCCAGCACTGCCGGCCAGGCTATCTATGGCTACACCTTC CASTAGQAIYGYTF
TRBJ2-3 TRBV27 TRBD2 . TGTGCCAGCAGTTCCCTAGCGGGAGGGACTACTGATACGCAGTATTTT CASSSLAGGTTDTQYF
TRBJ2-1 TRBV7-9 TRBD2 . TGTGCCAGCAGCCCCCCTAGCGGCCACAATGAGCAGTTCTTC CASSPPSGHNEQFF
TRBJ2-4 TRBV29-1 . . TGCAGCGTTGAATCCAGGGGTGGAAACATTCAGTACTTC CSVESRGGNIQYF
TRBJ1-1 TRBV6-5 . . TGTGCCAGCAGTAGACACAGGGTAGCTGAAGCTTTCTTT CASSRHRVAEAFF
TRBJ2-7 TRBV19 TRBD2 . TGTGCCAGTAGTACCAGCGGGGGACCTCTTTACGAGCAGTACTTC CASSTSGGPLYEQYF